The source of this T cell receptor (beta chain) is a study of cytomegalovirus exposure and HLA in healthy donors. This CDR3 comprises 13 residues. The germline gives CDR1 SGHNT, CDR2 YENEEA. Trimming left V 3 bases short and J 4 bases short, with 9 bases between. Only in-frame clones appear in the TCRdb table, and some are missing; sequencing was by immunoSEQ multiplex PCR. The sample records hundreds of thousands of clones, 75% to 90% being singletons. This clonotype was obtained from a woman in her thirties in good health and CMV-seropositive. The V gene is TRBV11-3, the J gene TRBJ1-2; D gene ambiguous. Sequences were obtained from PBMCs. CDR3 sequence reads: CASSLSTVYGYTF. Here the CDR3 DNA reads TGTGCCAGCAGCTTGAGCACGGTCTATGGCTACACCTTC.